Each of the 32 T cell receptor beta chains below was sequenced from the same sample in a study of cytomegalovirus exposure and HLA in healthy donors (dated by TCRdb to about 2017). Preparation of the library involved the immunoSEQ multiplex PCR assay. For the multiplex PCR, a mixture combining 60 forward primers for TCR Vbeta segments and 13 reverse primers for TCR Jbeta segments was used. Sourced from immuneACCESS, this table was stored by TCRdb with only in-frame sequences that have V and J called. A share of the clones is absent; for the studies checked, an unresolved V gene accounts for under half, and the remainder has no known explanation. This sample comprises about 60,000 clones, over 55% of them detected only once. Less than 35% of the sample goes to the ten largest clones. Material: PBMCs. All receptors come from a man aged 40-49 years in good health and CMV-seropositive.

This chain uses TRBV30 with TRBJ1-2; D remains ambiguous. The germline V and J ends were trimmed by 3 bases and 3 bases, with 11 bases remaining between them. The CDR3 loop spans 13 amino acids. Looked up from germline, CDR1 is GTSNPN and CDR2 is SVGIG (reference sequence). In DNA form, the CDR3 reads TGTGCCTGGAGGGAGAAGGGAGACTATGGCTACACCTTC. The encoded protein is CAWREKGDYGYTF.

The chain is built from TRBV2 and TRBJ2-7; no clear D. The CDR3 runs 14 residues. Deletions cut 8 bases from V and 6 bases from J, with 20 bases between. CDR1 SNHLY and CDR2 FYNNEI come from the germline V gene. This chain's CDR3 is CASLRASPSGEQYF. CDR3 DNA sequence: TGTGCCAGCCTTCGCGCTTCCCCCTCCGGCGAGCAGTACTTC. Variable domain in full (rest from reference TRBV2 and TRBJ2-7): EPEVTQTPSHQVTQMGQEVILRCVPISNHLYFYWYRQILGQKVEFLVSFYNNEISEKSEIFDDQFSVERPDGSNFTLKIRSTKLEDSAMYFCASLRASPSGEQYFGPGTRLTVT.

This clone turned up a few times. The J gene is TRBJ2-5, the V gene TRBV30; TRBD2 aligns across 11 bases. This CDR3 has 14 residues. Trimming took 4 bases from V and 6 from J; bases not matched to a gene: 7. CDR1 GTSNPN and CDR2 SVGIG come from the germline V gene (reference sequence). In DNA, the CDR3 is TGTGCCTGGAACCGTAGCGGGGGGGCAAAGACCCAGTACTTC. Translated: CAWNRSGGAKTQYF.

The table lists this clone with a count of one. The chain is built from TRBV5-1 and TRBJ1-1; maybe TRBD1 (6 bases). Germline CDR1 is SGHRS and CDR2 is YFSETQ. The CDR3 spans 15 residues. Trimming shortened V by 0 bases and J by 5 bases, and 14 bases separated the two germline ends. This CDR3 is CASSLGPGEDTEAFF. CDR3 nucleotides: TGCGCCAGCAGCTTGGGGCCAGGGGAAGATACTGAAGCTTTCTTT.

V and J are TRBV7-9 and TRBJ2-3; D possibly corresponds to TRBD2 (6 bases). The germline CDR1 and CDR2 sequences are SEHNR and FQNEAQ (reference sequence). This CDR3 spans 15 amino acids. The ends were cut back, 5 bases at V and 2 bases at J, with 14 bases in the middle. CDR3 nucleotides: TGTGCCAGCAGCAATTCCGGGACTGTCACAGATACGCAGTATTTT. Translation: CASSNSGTVTDTQYF. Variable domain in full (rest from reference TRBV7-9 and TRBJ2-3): DTGVSQNPRHKITKRGQNVTFRCDPISEHNRLYWYRQTLGQGPEFLTYFQNEAQLEKSRLLSDRFSAERPKGSFSTLEIQRTEQGDSAMYLCASSNSGTVTDTQYFGPGTRLTVL.

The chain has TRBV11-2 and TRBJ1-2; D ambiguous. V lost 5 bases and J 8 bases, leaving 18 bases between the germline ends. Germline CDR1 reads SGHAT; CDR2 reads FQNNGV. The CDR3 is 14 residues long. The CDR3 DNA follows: TGTGCCAGCAGCCTCCTGGGGAGGGTATGGGGCTACACCTTC. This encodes CASSLLGRVWGYTF. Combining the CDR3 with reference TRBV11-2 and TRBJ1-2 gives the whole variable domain EAGVAQSPRYKIIEKRQSVAFWCNPISGHATLYWYQQILGQGPKLLIQFQNNGVVDDSQLPKDRFSAERLKGVDSTLKIQPAKLEDSAVYLCASSLLGRVWGYTFGSGTRLTVV.

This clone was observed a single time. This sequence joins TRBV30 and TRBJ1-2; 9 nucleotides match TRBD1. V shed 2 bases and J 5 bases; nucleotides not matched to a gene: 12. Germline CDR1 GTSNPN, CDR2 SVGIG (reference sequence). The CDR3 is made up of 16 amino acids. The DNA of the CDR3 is TGTGCCTGGAGTTTCCCGGGACAGGGTTACCGGTATGGCTACACCTTC. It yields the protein CAWSFPGQGYRYGYTF.

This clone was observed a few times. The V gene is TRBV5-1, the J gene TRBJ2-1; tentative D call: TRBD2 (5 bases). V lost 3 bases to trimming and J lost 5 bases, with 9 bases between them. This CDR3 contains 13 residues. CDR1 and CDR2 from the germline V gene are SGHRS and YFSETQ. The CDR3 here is CASSSSGNNEQFF. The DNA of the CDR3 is TGCGCCAGCAGCTCGAGCGGAAACAATGAGCAGTTCTTC.

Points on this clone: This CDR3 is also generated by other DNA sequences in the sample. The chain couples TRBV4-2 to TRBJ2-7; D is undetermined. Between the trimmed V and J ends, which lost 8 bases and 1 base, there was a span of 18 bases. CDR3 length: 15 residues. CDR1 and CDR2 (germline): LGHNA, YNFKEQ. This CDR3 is CASSPLWSGSYEQYF. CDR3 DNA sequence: TGTGCCAGCTCTCCTTTGTGGAGTGGGTCCTACGAGCAGTACTTC.

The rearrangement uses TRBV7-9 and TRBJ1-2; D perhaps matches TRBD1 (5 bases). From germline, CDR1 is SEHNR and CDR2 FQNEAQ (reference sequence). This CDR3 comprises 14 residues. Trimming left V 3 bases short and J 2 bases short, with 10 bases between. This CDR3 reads CASSLIGANYGYTF. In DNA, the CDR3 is TGTGCCAGCAGCTTGATAGGGGCGAACTATGGCTACACCTTC.

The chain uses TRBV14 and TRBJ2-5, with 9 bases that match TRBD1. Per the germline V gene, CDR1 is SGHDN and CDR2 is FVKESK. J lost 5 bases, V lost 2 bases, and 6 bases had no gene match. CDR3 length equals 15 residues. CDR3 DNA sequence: TGTGCCAGCAGCCAACTGGGACAGGGTGTGGAGACCCAGTACTTC. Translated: CASSQLGQGVETQYF.

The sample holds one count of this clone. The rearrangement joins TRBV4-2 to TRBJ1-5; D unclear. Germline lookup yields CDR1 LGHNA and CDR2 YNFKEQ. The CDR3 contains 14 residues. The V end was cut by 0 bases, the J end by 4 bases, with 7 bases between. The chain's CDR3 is CASSQEAINQPQHF. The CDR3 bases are TGTGCCAGCAGCCAAGAGGCCATTAATCAGCCCCAGCATTTT.

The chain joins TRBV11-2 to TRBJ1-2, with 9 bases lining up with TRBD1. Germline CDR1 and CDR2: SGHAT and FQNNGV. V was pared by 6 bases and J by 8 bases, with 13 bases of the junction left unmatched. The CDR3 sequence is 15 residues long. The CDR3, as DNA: TGTGCCAGCAGAGAACCCGGGACAGGGAGAGTGGGCTACACCTTC. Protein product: CASREPGTGRVGYTF.

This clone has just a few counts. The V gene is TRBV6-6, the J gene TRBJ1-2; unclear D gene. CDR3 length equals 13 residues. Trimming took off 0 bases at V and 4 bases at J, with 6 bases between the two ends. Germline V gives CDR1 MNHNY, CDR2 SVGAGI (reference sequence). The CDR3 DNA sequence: TGTGCCAGCAGTTACTCGAATAGCTATGGCTACACCTTC. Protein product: CASSYSNSYGYTF.

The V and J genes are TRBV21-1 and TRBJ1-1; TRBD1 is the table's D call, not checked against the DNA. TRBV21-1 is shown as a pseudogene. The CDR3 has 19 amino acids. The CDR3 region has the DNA TGTGCCAGCAGCTCTTCTAACCCGGGACAGGAGGTTTTAAACACTGAAGCTTTCTTT. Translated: CASSSSNPGQEVLNTEAFF.

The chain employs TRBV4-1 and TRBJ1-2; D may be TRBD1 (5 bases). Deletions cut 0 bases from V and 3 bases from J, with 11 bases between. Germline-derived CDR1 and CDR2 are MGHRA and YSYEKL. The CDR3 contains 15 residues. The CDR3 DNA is TGCGCCAGCAGCCAAGATTTCGGCAGGGACTATGGCTACACCTTC. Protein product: CASSQDFGRDYGYTF.

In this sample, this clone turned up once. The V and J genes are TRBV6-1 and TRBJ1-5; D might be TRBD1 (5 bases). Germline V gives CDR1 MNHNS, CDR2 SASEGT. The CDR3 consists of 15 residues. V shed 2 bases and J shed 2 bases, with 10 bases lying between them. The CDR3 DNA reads TGTGCCAGCAGTGAACAGGGTGAAGGCAATCAGCCCCAGCATTTT. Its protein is CASSEQGEGNQPQHF.

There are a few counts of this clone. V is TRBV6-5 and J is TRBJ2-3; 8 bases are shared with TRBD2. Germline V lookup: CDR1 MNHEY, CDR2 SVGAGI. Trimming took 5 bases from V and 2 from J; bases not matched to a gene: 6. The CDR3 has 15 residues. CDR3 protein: CASSRSGGFTDTQYF. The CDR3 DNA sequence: TGTGCCAGCAGTAGAAGCGGGGGATTCACAGATACGCAGTATTTT.

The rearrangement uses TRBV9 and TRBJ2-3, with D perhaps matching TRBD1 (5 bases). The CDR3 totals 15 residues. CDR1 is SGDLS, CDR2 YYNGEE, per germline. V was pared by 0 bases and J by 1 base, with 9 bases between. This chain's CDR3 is CASSVEVGRTDTQYF. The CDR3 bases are TGTGCCAGCAGCGTAGAAGTGGGGCGCACAGATACGCAGTATTTT.

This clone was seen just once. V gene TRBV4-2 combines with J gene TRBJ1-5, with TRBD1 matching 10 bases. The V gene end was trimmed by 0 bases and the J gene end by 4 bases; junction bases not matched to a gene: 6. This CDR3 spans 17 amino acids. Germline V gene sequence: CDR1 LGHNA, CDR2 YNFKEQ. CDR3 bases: TGTGCCAGCAGCCAAGATGCCGGGACAGGGGAGAATCAGCCCCAGCATTTT. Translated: CASSQDAGTGENQPQHF.

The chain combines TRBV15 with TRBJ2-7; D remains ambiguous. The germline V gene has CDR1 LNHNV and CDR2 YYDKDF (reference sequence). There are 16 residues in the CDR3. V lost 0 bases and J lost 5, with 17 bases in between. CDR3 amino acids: CATSRDLGRPWDEQYF. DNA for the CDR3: TGTGCCACCAGCAGAGATCTGGGCAGGCCTTGGGACGAGCAGTACTTC.

The CDR3 loop reads CASSPRQASSYEQYF. In nucleotides, the CDR3 is TGTGCCAGCAGTCCCCGACAGGCGAGCTCCTACGAGCAGTACTTC. J is TRBJ2-7 and V is TRBV2; TRBD1 is a possible D gene (6 bases). The CDR3 covers 15 residues. The V gene's germline CDR1 is SNHLY and CDR2 FYNNEI. Trimming took 5 bases from V and 0 from J, leaving 14 bases between them.

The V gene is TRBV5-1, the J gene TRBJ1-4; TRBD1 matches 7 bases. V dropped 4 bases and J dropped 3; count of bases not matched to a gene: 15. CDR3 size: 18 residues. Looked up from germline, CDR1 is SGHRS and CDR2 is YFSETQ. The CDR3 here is CASSPLRIGQAANEKLFF. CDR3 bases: TGCGCCAGCAGCCCTTTGCGAATAGGACAGGCGGCTAATGAAAAACTGTTTTTT.

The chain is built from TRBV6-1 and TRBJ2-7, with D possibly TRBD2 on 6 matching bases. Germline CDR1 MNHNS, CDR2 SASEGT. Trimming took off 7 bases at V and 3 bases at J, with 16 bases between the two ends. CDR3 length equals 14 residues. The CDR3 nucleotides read TGTGCCAGCAAGGGCGGGGCCAGTGGCTACGAGCAGTACTTC. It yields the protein CASKGGASGYEQYF.

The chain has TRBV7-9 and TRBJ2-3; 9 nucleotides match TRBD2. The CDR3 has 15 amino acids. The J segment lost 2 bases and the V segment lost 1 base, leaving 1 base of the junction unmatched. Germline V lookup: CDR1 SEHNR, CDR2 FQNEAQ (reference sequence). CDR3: CASSLVAGVTDTQYF. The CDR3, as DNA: TGTGCCAGCAGCTTAGTAGCGGGGGTCACAGATACGCAGTATTTT.

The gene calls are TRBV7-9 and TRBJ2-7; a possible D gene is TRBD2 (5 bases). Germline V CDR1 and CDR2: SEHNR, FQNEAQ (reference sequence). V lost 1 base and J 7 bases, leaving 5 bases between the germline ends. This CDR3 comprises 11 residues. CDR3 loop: CASSLGREQYF. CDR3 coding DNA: TGTGCCAGCAGCTTAGGGAGGGAGCAGTACTTC.

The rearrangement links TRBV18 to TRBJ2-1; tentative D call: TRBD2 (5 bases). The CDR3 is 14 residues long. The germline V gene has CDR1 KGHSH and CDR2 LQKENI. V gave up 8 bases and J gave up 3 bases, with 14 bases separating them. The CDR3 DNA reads TGTGCCAGCCATAGAGACGGACTCTACAATGAGCAGTTCTTC. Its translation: CASHRDGLYNEQFF.

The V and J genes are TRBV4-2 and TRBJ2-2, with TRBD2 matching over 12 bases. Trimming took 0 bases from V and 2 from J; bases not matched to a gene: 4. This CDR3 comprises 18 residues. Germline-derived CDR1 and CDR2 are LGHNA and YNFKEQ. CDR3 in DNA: TGTGCCAGCAGCCAAGATACGACTAGCGGGGGTAACACCGGGGAGCTGTTTTTT. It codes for CASSQDTTSGGNTGELFF.

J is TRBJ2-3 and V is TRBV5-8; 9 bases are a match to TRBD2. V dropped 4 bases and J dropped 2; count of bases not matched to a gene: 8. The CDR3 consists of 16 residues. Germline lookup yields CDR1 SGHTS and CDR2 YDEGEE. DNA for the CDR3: TGTGCCAGCAGCCCGGGGATAGCGGGGGTCACAGATACGCAGTATTTT. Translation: CASSPGIAGVTDTQYF. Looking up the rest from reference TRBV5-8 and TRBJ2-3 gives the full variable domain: EAGVTQSPTHLIKTRGQQATLRCSPISGHTSVYWYQQALGLGLQFLLWYDEGEERNRGNFPPRFSGRQFPNYSSELNVNALELEDSALYLCASSPGIAGVTDTQYFGPGTRLTVL.

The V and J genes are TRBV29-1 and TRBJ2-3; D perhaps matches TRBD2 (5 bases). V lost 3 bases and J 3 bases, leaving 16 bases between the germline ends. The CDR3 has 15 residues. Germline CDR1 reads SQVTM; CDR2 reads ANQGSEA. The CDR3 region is CSVEGWGSGTDTQYF. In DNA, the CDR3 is TGCAGCGTTGAGGGTTGGGGTTCGGGGACAGATACGCAGTATTTT.

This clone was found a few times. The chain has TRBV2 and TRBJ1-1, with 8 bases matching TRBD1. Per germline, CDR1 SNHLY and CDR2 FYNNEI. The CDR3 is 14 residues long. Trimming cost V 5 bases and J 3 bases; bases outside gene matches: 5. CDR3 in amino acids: CASSFTGGDTEAFF. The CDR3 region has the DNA TGTGCCAGCAGTTTTACAGGGGGTGACACTGAAGCTTTCTTT.

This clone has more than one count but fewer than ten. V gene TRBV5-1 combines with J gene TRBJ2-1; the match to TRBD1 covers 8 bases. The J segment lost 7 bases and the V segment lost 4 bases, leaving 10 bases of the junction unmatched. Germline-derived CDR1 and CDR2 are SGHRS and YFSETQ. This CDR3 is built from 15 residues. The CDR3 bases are TGCGCCAGCAGCCTCCCGACAGGGGCAGTAAATGAGCAGTTCTTC. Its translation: CASSLPTGAVNEQFF.